This T cell receptor beta chain was sequenced in a study of shared clonotypes between healthy human individuals. This CDR3 spans 14 amino acids. CDR1 and CDR2 (germline): MNHEY, SVGAGI. V trimming: 6 bases; J trimming: 6 bases; junction bases outside the gene matches: 10. At the deep level, the assay was run. As processed by the authors: There were no quality scores in the junction-only immunoSEQ sequences, so filtering differed. The repertoire was sequenced with immunoSEQ multiplex PCR; TCRdb's copy has only in-frame clones and lacks some. V, J and clone size are those of that table, while D and trimming were read from the DNA. This table holds about 460,000 clones, approximately 71% found once.

This clonotype originated in a woman aged 40-49 years in good health. Some clones in this sample may be carry-over from other donors' samples. The specimen was PBMCs. The chain is built from TRBV6-5 and TRBJ2-7; 8 bases align to TRBD1. The CDR3: CASRDDRGFGEQYF. CDR3 nucleotides: TGTGCCAGCAGAGACGACAGGGGTTTCGGCGAGCAGTACTTC.